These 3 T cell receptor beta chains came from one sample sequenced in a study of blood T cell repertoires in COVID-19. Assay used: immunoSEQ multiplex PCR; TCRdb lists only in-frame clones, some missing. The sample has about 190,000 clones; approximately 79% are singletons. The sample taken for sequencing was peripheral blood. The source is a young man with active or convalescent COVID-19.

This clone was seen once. As DNA, the CDR3 is TGTGCCAGCTTTAGCGCGCGTAATAGCAACAATGAGCAGTTCTTC. This codes for CASFSARNSNNEQFF. The gene calls are TRBV5-4 and TRBJ2-1; tentatively, D is TRBD2 (5 bases). This CDR3 comprises 15 residues. Trimming took 7 bases from V and 5 from J, leaving 19 bases between them. CDR1 is SGHNT and CDR2 is YYREEE in the germline V gene (reference sequence).

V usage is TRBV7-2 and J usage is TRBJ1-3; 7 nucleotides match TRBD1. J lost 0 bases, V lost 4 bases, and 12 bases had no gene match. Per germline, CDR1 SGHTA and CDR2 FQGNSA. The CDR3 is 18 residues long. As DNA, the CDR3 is TGTGCCAGCAGCTCAAGGGGGCCAACCTATTTCTCTGGAAACACCATATATTTT. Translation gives CASSSRGPTYFSGNTIYF.

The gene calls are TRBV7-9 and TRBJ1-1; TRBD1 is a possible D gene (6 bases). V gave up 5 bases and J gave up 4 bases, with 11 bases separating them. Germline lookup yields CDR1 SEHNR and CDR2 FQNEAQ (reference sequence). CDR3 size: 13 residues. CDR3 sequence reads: CASSPGVATEAFF. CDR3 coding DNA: TGTGCCAGCAGCCCAGGGGTGGCCACTGAAGCTTTCTTT.